The source of this TCR beta chain is a study of OX40 agonist ivuxolimab in advanced cancers. The table came from immunoSEQ multiplex PCR; TCRdb's copy has only in-frame clones and leaves some out. The sample consists of fewer than 85,000 clones, about 89% of them appearing once. This CDR3 is 15 amino acids long. V was pared by 5 bases and J by 0 bases, with 13 bases between. Germline assignment: CDR1 MDHEN and CDR2 SYDVKM. The material sequenced was CD4+ or CD8+ T cells sorted from blood, taken in a trial of the OX40 agonist ivuxolimab. The rearrangement links TRBV28 to TRBJ1-2; D is possibly TRBD1 (6 bases). The TCR sequence derives from an adult with an advanced solid tumor such as melanoma, head and neck, liver or kidney cancer. This CDR3 is CASSGRDIANYGYTF. In DNA form, the CDR3 reads TGTGCCAGCAGTGGCCGGGACATCGCTAACTATGGCTACACCTTC.